A selection of T cell receptor beta chains follows, all from one sample in a study of control samples from healthy donors and cancer patients. Produced via immunoSEQ multiplex PCR; TCRdb's table is partial and in-frame only. The data hold fewer than 200,000 clones, with approximately 95% observed a single time. The sequencing sample was made of blood. Receptors originate from a man between 18 and 35 years old in good health. CDR3s include the opening cysteine and the closing phenylalanine or tryptophan. Each record gives: J gene, clone size, V gene, D gene, CDR3 protein, CDR3 DNA. A D gene is named only where the DNA matches it firmly. The size entry is marked missing in some rows and otherwise reads once, few, many or a size class.

>TRBJ1-2|.|TRBV5-8|TRBD1
CASSSGGRGYTF
TGTGCCAGCAGCTCAGGGGGACGTGGCTACACCTTC
>TRBJ1-2|.|TRBV25-1|TRBD1
CASSDFLGQGRSYTF
TGTGCCAGCAGTGACTTCCTTGGACAGGGCAGGAGCTACACCTTC
>TRBJ1-6|.|TRBV18|.
CASSPGGTKNSPLHF
TGTGCCAGCTCACCTGGAGGAACTAAGAATTCACCCCTCCACTTT
>TRBJ1-2|.|TRBV5-6|.
CASSLGDTLPYGYTF
TGTGCCAGCAGCTTGGGGGACACTTTACCCTATGGCTACACCTTC
>TRBJ1-5|.|TRBV2|.
CASSVTGFLQPQHF
TGTGCCAGCAGTGTAACAGGGTTCCTTCAGCCCCAGCATTTT
>TRBJ2-7|.|TRBV5-1|.
CASSLDREQYF
TGCGCCAGCAGCTTAGACAGGGAGCAGTACTTC
>TRBJ2-3|.|TRBV3-1/TRBV3-2|.
CASSLLDRNTQYF
TGTGCCAGCAGCCTCCTGGACAGAAATACGCAGTATTTT
>TRBJ2-1|.|TRBV7-3|.
CASSSLSHNEQFF
TGTGCCAGCAGCTCCCTGTCCCACAATGAGCAGTTCTTC
>TRBJ2-1|.|TRBV19|TRBD2
CASTNLGLAGGRNEQFF
TGTGCCAGTACCAACCTCGGACTAGCGGGGGGGAGGAATGAGCAGTTCTTC
>TRBJ2-5|.|TRBV5-1|TRBD2
CASKRTSGVQETQYF
TGCGCCAGCAAGAGGACTAGCGGGGTCCAAGAGACCCAGTACTTC
>TRBJ2-7|.|TRBV14|TRBD2
CASSPPGGMYEQYF
TGTGCCAGCAGCCCCCCGGGGGGGATGTACGAGCAGTACTTC
>TRBJ1-2|.|TRBV12-5|.
CASGLWAQGGYTF
TGTGCTAGTGGTTTGTGGGCTCAGGGGGGCTACACCTTC
>TRBJ2-7|.|TRBV5-1|TRBD2
CASSLVRTSGVTYEQYF
TGCGCCAGCAGCTTGGTAAGGACTAGCGGGGTTACATACGAGCAGTACTTC
>TRBJ1-1|.|TRBV5-6|TRBD1
CASSSSPAGGQGFTEAFF
TGTGCCAGCAGCTCATCCCCAGCGGGGGGACAGGGGTTCACTGAAGCTTTCTTT
>TRBJ1-2|.|TRBV6-5|.
CASSYRGGYGYTF
TGTGCCAGCAGTTACCGCGGGGGTTATGGCTACACCTTC
>TRBJ2-7|once|TRBV3-1/TRBV3-2|TRBD2
CASSPRGIAYEQYF
TGTGCCAGCAGCCCGCGGGGGATCGCCTACGAGCAGTACTTC
>TRBJ1-2|.|TRBV19|.
CASSIGWQGSGYTF
TGTGCCAGTAGTATAGGATGGCAGGGTAGTGGCTACACCTTC
>TRBJ1-4|.|TRBV20-1|.
CSAPTREKLFF
TGCAGTGCTCCGACCAGGGAAAAACTGTTTTTT
>TRBJ1-2|.|TRBV19|TRBD1
CASSITGVDYTF
TGTGCCAGTAGTATAACAGGGGTTGACTACACCTTC
>TRBJ2-2|.|TRBV7-2|TRBD2
CASSPLAGGIVGELFF
TGTGCCAGCAGCCCCCTAGCGGGGGGTATTGTCGGGGAGCTGTTTTTT
>TRBJ1-2|.|TRBV28|.
CASRNEDGGNYGYTF
TGTGCCAGCAGGAACGAGGACGGAGGTAACTATGGCTACACCTTC
>TRBJ2-7|.|TRBV6-5|TRBD1
CASTSDRGYEQYF
TGTGCCAGCACTAGCGACAGGGGTTACGAGCAGTACTTC
>TRBJ1-4|.|TRBV28|TRBD1
CAIQTGWGSTNEKLFF
TGTGCCATCCAGACAGGGTGGGGATCGACTAATGAAAAACTGTTTTTT
>TRBJ2-7|.|TRBV4-1|.
CASSQRQGIYEQYF
TGCGCCAGCAGCCAGCGACAAGGAATCTACGAGCAGTACTTC
>TRBJ2-1|.|TRBV19|.
CASSKTSPSYNEQFF
TGTGCCAGTAGTAAGACTTCGCCCTCCTACAATGAGCAGTTCTTC
>TRBJ1-2|.|TRBV27|.
CASTRSPNYGYTF
TGTGCCAGCACTCGATCCCCTAACTATGGCTACACCTTC
>TRBJ2-2|.|TRBV4-1|.
CASSQVGQGNTGELFF
TGCGCCAGCAGCCAAGTCGGTCAGGGGAACACCGGGGAGCTGTTTTTT
>TRBJ1-1|.|TRBV6-1|.
CASSALRGVMNTEAFF
TGTGCCAGCAGTGCACTGAGAGGTGTCATGAACACTGAAGCTTTCTTT
>TRBJ1-5|few|TRBV18|.
CASSPLQGSSNQPQHF
TGTGCCAGCTCACCTCTACAGGGTTCGAGCAATCAGCCCCAGCATTTT
>TRBJ2-3|once|TRBV24-1|TRBD2
CATSELAGGPITDTQYF
TGTGCCACCAGTGAACTAGCGGGGGGGCCGATCACAGATACGCAGTATTTT
>TRBJ1-4|few|TRBV24-1|TRBD1
CATSDSDRGGGEKLFF
TGTGCCACCAGTGATTCGGACAGGGGAGGAGGTGAAAAACTGTTTTTT
>TRBJ1-3|.|TRBV11-2|.
CASSSQGYTHSGNTIYF
TGTGCCAGCAGCTCCCAGGGATACACCCATTCTGGAAACACCATATATTTT
>TRBJ2-1|.|TRBV7-8|.
CASSSVRGNEQFF
TGTGCCAGCAGCTCGGTCCGGGGGAATGAGCAGTTCTTC
>TRBJ1-1|.|TRBV5-4|.
CASSLAGPANTEAFF
TGTGCCAGCAGCTTGGCCGGGCCCGCGAACACTGAAGCTTTCTTT
>TRBJ2-2|.|TRBV7-2|TRBD1
CASSLGGQGGTGELFF
TGTGCCAGCAGCTTAGGGGGACAGGGTGGCACCGGGGAGCTGTTTTTT
>TRBJ1-2|.|TRBV3-1/TRBV3-2|.
CASSQGDGGFGGYTF
TGTGCCAGCAGCCAGGGTGACGGCGGGTTTGGGGGCTACACCTTC
>TRBJ2-7|.|TRBV5-1|.
CASSLEGGTYEQYF
TGCGCCAGCAGCTTGGAAGGGGGGACGTACGAGCAGTACTTC
>TRBJ2-2|.|TRBV11-2|.
CASSLVSGPTGELFF
TGTGCCAGCAGCTTAGTCTCCGGGCCAACCGGGGAGCTGTTTTTT
>TRBJ2-1|.|TRBV24-1|.
CATSDLEGHSYNEQFF
TGTGCCACCAGTGATTTGGAGGGTCACTCCTACAATGAGCAGTTCTTC
>TRBJ1-3|.|TRBV9|TRBD1
CASSPPGTGGTSGNTIYF
TGTGCCAGCAGCCCTCCCGGGACAGGGGGAACCTCTGGAAACACCATATATTTT
>TRBJ2-5|.|TRBV24-1|.
CATSGGARETQYF
TGTGCCACCAGTGGCGGGGCGCGGGAGACCCAGTACTTC